A single sample is the source of the 5 T cell receptor beta chains below, sequenced in a study of T-cell memory formation after mild COVID-19. TCRdb passed the 5' RACE reads through MiXCR, listing each CDR3 protein once. The profile shows under 250,000 distinct CDR3 sequences, 15% of them singletons. Sequenced: PBMCs or a T cell subset sorted from them (not recorded which). These receptors were taken from an adult woman who had mild COVID-19 (a few samples of this study predate the infection). Cell type and time point are not known.

The chain uses TRBV12-3 or TRBV12-4 and TRBJ2-7; the match to TRBD1 covers 8 bases. The CDR3 is 17 residues long. J lost 0 bases, V lost 5 bases, and 12 bases had no gene match. CDR3 DNA sequence: TGTGCCAGCAGTCCCCCCCGGACAGGGTGGACCTCCTACGAGCAGTACTTC. Residues: CASSPPRTGWTSYEQYF.

This clonotype was observed many times. The rearrangement joins TRBV20-1 to TRBJ1-2, with a possible D match to TRBD1 (6 bases). The germline gives CDR1 DFQATT, CDR2 SNEGSKA (reference sequence). This CDR3 region has 13 residues. The V and J ends lost 6 bases and 8 bases respectively, with 19 bases between them. The CDR3 DNA sequence: TGCAGTGCCGGGGTCGGGGGGCGCCGCGGCTACACCTTC. It translates to CSAGVGGRRGYTF.

The chain has TRBV12-3 or TRBV12-4 and TRBJ2-3, with D unclear. The V and J ends lost 11 bases and 6 bases respectively, with 27 bases between them. This CDR3 has 16 amino acids. The DNA for the CDR3 is TGTGCCTCCCGAGCTGGGCACATTGGGGTTGTTGATACGCAGTATTTT. As protein: CASRAGHIGVVDTQYF.

This clonotype was seen at least ten times. The chain recombines TRBV7-6 with TRBJ2-7, with D uncertain. CDR3 length: 13 residues. The germline V and J ends were trimmed by 5 bases and 0 bases, with 8 bases remaining between them. Germline values: CDR1 SGHVS, CDR2 FNYEAQ. Written as DNA, the CDR3 is TGTGCCAGCAGCCCCCGGTTCTCCTACGAGCAGTACTTC. It is translated as CASSPRFSYEQYF.

The chain is built from TRBV5-1 and TRBJ2-7; a possible D gene is TRBD1 (6 bases). Trimming took off 6 bases at V and 2 bases at J, with 15 bases between the two ends. The CDR3 runs 14 residues. CDR1 and CDR2 from the germline V gene are SGHRS and YFSETQ. The CDR3 DNA reads as TGCGCCAGCAAGGAACAGGGCCCCACCTACGAGCAGTACTTC. Its translation is CASKEQGPTYEQYF.